The T cell receptor beta chain described here comes from a study of blood T cell repertoires in COVID-19. Study-wide context: The United States, Italy and Spain were the sources of the acute and convalescent COVID-19 samples.

Notes on this clone: The same CDR3 also results from other DNA sequences found in this sample.

CDR3 size: 14 residues. Germline V gene sequence: CDR1 SGHRS, CDR2 YFSETQ. V trimming: 1 base; J trimming: 4 bases; junction bases outside the gene matches: 3. Sequencing was performed with immunoSEQ multiplex PCR; in TCRdb, only in-frame clones are kept and a portion is missing. The sample carries approximately 450,000 clones, more than 85% recorded once. The rearrangement joins TRBV5-1 to TRBJ2-7; 9 nucleotides align to TRBD1. The TCR originated in a woman aged 25 to 39 with acute or convalescent COVID-19. The source material was peripheral blood. The CDR3 bases are TGCGCCAGCAGCTTGCTGACAGGGGGTTACGAGCAGTACTTC. Translation: CASSLLTGGYEQYF. Based on the CDR3 plus reference TRBV5-1 and TRBJ2-7, the full variable domain is KAGVTQTPRYLIKTRGQQVTLSCSPISGHRSVSWYQQTPGQGLQFLFEYFSETQRNKGNFPGRFSGRQFSNSRSEMNVSTLELGDSALYLCASSLLTGGYEQYFGPGTRLTVT.